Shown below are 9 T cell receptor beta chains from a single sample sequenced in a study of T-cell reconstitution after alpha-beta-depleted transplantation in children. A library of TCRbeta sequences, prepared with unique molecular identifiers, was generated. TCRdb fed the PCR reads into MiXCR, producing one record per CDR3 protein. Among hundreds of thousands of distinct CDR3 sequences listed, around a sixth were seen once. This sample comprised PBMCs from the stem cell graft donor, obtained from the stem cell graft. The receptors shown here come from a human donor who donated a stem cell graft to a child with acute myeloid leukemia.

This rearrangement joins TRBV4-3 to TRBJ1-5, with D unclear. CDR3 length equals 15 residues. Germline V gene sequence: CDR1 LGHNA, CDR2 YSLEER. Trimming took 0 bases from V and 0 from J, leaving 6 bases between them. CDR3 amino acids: CASSQDWYSNQPQHF. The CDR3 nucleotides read TGCGCCAGCAGCCAAGATTGGTATAGCAATCAGCCCCAGCATTTT.

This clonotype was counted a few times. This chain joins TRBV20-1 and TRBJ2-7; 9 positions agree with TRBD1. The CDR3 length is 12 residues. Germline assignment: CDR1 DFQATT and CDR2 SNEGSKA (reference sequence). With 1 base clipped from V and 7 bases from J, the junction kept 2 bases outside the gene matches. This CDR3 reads CSARGDRVEQYV. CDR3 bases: TGCAGTGCTAGAGGGGACAGGGTTGAGCAGTACGTC.

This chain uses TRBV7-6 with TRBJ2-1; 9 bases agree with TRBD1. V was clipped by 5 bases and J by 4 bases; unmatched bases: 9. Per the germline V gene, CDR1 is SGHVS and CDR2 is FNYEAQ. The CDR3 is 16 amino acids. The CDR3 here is CASSPAPGQGYNEQFF. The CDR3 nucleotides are TGTGCCAGCAGCCCCGCCCCGGGACAGGGTTACAATGAGCAGTTCTTC.

The DNA of the CDR3 is TGTGCCAGCAGCCCCTTCCTTCCAGTAGGGACAGTTTACAATGAGCAGTTCTTC. Its protein product is CASSPFLPVGTVYNEQFF. The chain links TRBV28 to TRBJ2-1, with 7 bases matching TRBD1. CDR1 is MDHEN and CDR2 is SYDVKM in the germline V gene. After removal of 6 bases from V and 4 bases from J, the junction contained 18 bases not matched to a gene. The CDR3 consists of 18 residues.

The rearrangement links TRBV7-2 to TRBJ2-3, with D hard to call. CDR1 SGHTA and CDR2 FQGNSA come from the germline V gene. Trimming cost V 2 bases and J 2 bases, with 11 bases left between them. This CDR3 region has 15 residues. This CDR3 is CASSLTRRATDTQYF. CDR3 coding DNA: TGTGCCAGCAGCTTAACCCGTAGGGCCACAGATACGCAGTATTTT.

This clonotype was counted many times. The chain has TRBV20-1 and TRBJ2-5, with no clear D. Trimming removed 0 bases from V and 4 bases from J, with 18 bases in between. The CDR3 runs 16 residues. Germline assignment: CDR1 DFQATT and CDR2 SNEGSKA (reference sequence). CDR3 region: CSARDPPSWAVETQYF. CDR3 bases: TGCAGTGCTAGAGATCCCCCTAGTTGGGCCGTAGAGACCCAGTACTTC.

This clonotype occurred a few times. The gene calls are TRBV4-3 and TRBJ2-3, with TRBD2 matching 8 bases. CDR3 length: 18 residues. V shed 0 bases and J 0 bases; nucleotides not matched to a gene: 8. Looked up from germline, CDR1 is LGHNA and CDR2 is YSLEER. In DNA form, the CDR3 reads TGCGCCAGCAGCCAAGACCAAGCGGGGGCCGTTAGCACAGATACGCAGTATTTT. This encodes CASSQDQAGAVSTDTQYF.

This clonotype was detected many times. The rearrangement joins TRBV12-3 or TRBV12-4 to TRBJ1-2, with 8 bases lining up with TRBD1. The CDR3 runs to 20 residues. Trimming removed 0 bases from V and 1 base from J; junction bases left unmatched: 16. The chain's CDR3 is CASSLALRQGIAPLNYGYTF. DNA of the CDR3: TGTGCCAGCAGTTTAGCGCTGAGACAGGGGATCGCACCACTTAACTATGGCTACACCTTC.

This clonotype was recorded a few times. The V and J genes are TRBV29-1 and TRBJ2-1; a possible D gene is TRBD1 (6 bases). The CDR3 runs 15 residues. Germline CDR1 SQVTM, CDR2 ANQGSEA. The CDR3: CTPGGSGTPYNEQFF. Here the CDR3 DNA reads TGCACCCCTGGAGGTTCGGGGACACCATACAATGAGCAGTTCTTC.